The following is a T cell receptor (beta chain) sequence with its context. Its target is unknown. The data derive from a study of vaccination effects on CD4 cells after COVID-19. Study-level background: The median interval between the second dose and post-vaccine sampling was 72 days. Study-wide results and limits: Infection- and vaccine-induced clones contracted markedly late after vaccination.

After expansion with viral peptide pools in the ViraFEST assay, antigen-specific CD4+ T cells were sequenced. With nine to eleven days of culture completed, CD4+ T cells were isolated. The participants, recipients of two vaccine doses, got either BNT162b2 or mRNA-1273. Cultures of under 2.5 million PBMC per well contained about 9.5 IU/ml IL-2 plus 10 ug/ml peptides. Half-medium exchanges with IL-2 medium took place on days 3 and 7. Assay used: immunoSEQ multiplex PCR; TCRdb lists only in-frame clones, some missing. Of about 60,000 clones in the sample, 60% to 80% were seen once. The source is a human donor who received a COVID-19 vaccine. This specimen consisted of CD4+ T cells from PBMCs cultured with HCoV-OC43 spike peptides, obtained after COVID-19 vaccination. Subset described: HCoV-OC43 spike overlapping peptide pool stimulation.

For the CDR3, the DNA is TGTGCAAGTCGCTTAGATTTAAGGTACGGGGGGGTTATTCGAAGCACAGATACGCAGTATTTT. Residues: CASRLDLRYGGVIRSTDTQYF. The chain is built from TRBV12-2 and TRBJ2-3; the table's TRBD2 call for D was not verified on the DNA. TRBV12-2 represents a pseudogene. The length of the CDR3 is 21 residues.